The 31 T cell receptor beta chains listed next were all sequenced from one sample in a study of blood T cell repertoires in COVID-19. Using immunoSEQ multiplex PCR, the repertoire was profiled, and TCRdb retains in-frame clones only, with some absent. The profile shows hundreds of thousands of clones, roughly 88% of them singletons. The sequenced sample consisted of PBMCs or T cells enriched from blood (not recorded which). The receptors stem from a woman aged 40 to 55 with acute COVID-19.

The chain has TRBV7-2 and TRBJ1-1; D is unresolved. Germline CDR1 is SGHTA and CDR2 is FQGNSA. V lost 3 bases and J 0 bases, leaving 8 bases between the germline ends. The CDR3 consists of 14 residues. The CDR3 loop reads CASSFQMVNTEAFF. DNA for the CDR3: TGTGCCAGCAGCTTTCAGATGGTGAACACTGAAGCTTTCTTT.

The chain has TRBV5-1 and TRBJ2-3; D perhaps matches TRBD2 (5 bases). Per the germline V gene, CDR1 is SGHRS and CDR2 is YFSETQ. V was cut by 0 bases and J by 0 bases, with 11 bases left in between. The CDR3 spans 16 residues. The CDR3 protein is CASSLVSGSSTDTQYF. DNA of the CDR3: TGCGCCAGCAGCTTGGTAAGCGGTTCTAGCACAGATACGCAGTATTTT.

The J gene is TRBJ1-1, the V gene TRBV5-1, with a tentative D call TRBD1 (5 bases). This CDR3 is built from 14 residues. Germline CDR1 reads SGHRS; CDR2 reads YFSETQ. The ends were cut back, 1 base at V and 2 bases at J, with 9 bases in the middle. This CDR3 reads CASSLSRVNTEAFF. DNA of the CDR3: TGCGCCAGCAGCTTGTCCAGGGTTAACACTGAAGCTTTCTTT.

The gene calls are TRBV4-1 and TRBJ1-1; TRBD1 is a possible D gene (6 bases). CDR1 is MGHRA, CDR2 YSYEKL, per germline. The CDR3 covers 15 residues. The V end was cut by 6 bases, the J end by 5 bases, with 19 bases between. CDR3 sequence: CASRPREGEETEAFF. The CDR3 DNA sequence: TGCGCCAGCAGACCCAGAGAGGGGGAAGAAACTGAAGCTTTCTTT.

The CDR3 coding sequence is TGTGCCAGCAGCTTAGTCCCGGGACAGGGCAGCGAAAAACTGTTTTTT. Its protein is CASSLVPGQGSEKLFF. The chain carries TRBV11-2 and TRBJ1-4; 9 bases fit TRBD1. Per germline, CDR1 SGHAT and CDR2 FQNNGV. The trim removed 1 base at V and 8 bases at J, leaving 8 bases unmatched. CDR3 length equals 16 residues.

The chain uses TRBV4-2 and TRBJ2-7; 8 nucleotides agree with TRBD2. This CDR3 contains 14 residues. Germline CDR1 is LGHNA and CDR2 is YNFKEQ. J lost 7 bases, V lost 4 bases, and 9 bases had no gene match. The CDR3 DNA is TGTGCCAGCAGCCCCGGACTAGCAGTGGGGGAGCAGTACTTC. Residues: CASSPGLAVGEQYF.

This sequence joins TRBV7-9 and TRBJ1-1; 7 bases are a match to TRBD1. The CDR3 has 14 amino acids. Germline CDR1 and CDR2: SEHNR and FQNEAQ (reference sequence). V trimming: 5 bases; J trimming: 2 bases; junction bases outside the gene matches: 5. CDR3 region: CASSQDRANTEAFF. The CDR3 bases are TGTGCCAGCAGCCAAGACAGGGCTAACACTGAAGCTTTCTTT.

The chain employs TRBV14 and TRBJ2-7; 9 bases agree with TRBD1. This CDR3 is built from 16 residues. The V gene end was trimmed by 0 bases and the J gene end by 3 bases; junction bases not matched to a gene: 6. CDR1 is SGHDN, CDR2 FVKESK, per germline. Written as DNA, the CDR3 is TGTGCCAGCAGCCAAGATCGACAGGGACAGGGCTACGAGCAGTACTTC. It yields the protein CASSQDRQGQGYEQYF.

The rearrangement uses TRBV7-6 and TRBJ1-3, with unresolved D. The germline V gene has CDR1 SGHVS and CDR2 FNYEAQ. CDR3 length: 17 amino acids. V shed 2 bases and J shed 0 bases, with 14 bases lying between them. CDR3 coding DNA: TGTGCCAGCAGCTTAACCCCGCAGGCCAGCTCTGGAAACACCATATATTTT. Translation gives CASSLTPQASSGNTIYF.

The chain is built from TRBV27 and TRBJ2-1; D is possibly TRBD2 (5 bases). Germline V gene lookup returns CDR1 MNHEY and CDR2 SMNVEV (reference sequence). This CDR3 contains 12 residues. V shed 0 bases and J shed 8 bases, with 5 bases lying between them. For the CDR3, the DNA is TGTGCCAGCAGTTTATCGGGAGATGAGCAGTTCTTC. Translated: CASSLSGDEQFF.

CDR3 protein: CASSLIRRQGFEAFF. In DNA form, the CDR3 reads TGTGCCAGCAGTTTAATTCGTCGGCAGGGCTTTGAAGCTTTCTTT. This chain links TRBV27 with TRBJ1-1, with D possibly matching TRBD1 (5 bases). The V gene's germline CDR1 is MNHEY and CDR2 SMNVEV (reference sequence). The CDR3 runs 15 residues. V was shortened by 2 bases and J by 7 bases, with 17 bases between the two germline ends.

The J gene is TRBJ1-1, the V gene TRBV15, with D perhaps matching TRBD1 (5 bases). Trimming took 6 bases from V and 7 from J, leaving 15 bases between them. The CDR3 is 13 residues long. The germline V gene has CDR1 LNHNV and CDR2 YYDKDF (reference sequence). CDR3 nucleotide sequence: TGTGCCACCAGTCCGACAGAATCAGGTGAAGCTTTCTTT. Its translation: CATSPTESGEAFF.

The CDR3 sequence: CASSGEPGQFYNEQFF. Written as DNA, the CDR3 is TGCGCCAGCAGTGGGGAACCGGGACAGTTCTACAATGAGCAGTTCTTC. This chain links TRBV5-1 with TRBJ2-1; 7 nucleotides agree with TRBD1. The CDR3 totals 16 residues. V dropped 5 bases and J dropped 3; count of bases not matched to a gene: 11. Per the germline V gene, CDR1 is SGHRS and CDR2 is YFSETQ.

V and J are TRBV24-1 and TRBJ2-2; 15 bases agree with TRBD2. The trim removed 3 bases at V and 4 bases at J, leaving 5 bases unmatched. In germline, CDR1 is KGHDR, CDR2 SFDVKD. The CDR3 sequence is 18 residues long. The CDR3 loop is CATSDPRTSGRATGELFF. In DNA form, the CDR3 reads TGTGCCACCAGTGATCCTCGGACTAGCGGGAGGGCCACCGGGGAGCTGTTTTTT.

This chain links TRBV9 with TRBJ2-1; TRBD2 agrees at 11 bases. With V trimmed by 5 bases and J by 5 bases, 9 bases remained unmatched. The CDR3 length is 16 residues. CDR1 is SGDLS, CDR2 YYNGEE, per germline. The CDR3 DNA reads as TGTGCCAGCAGGGCGATAGCGGGAGGGCTCGACAATGAGCAGTTCTTC. Amino acid sequence: CASRAIAGGLDNEQFF. The variable domain in full, completed from reference TRBV9 and TRBJ2-1, reads DSGVTQTPKHLITATGQRVTLRCSPRSGDLSVYWYQQSLDQGLQFLIQYYNGEERAKGNILERFSAQQFPDLHSELNLSSLELGDSALYFCASRAIAGGLDNEQFFGPGTRLTVL.

Only a few counts were recorded for this clone. The chain uses TRBV5-8 and TRBJ2-3, with D possibly TRBD2 on 5 matching bases. Trimming pared 3 bases from V and 4 bases from J, leaving 9 bases between. CDR1 is SGHTS, CDR2 YDEGEE, per germline. The CDR3 has 13 residues. The CDR3 DNA reads TGTGCCAGCAGCTCGGACGGGGCAGATACGCAGTATTTT. Its translation: CASSSDGADTQYF.

This clone was seen just once. The gene calls are TRBV28 and TRBJ2-5; D remains ambiguous. The CDR3 has 12 residues. Per the germline V gene, CDR1 is MDHEN and CDR2 is SYDVKM. Trimming took 10 bases from V and 2 from J, leaving 11 bases between them. CDR3 bases: TGTGCCAACGCCCCCGGGCAAGAGACCCAGTACTTC. It encodes CANAPGQETQYF.

The chain links TRBV12-3 or TRBV12-4 to TRBJ1-1, with D possibly TRBD1 on 6 matching bases. CDR3 length: 13 amino acids. V gave up 6 bases and J gave up 1 base, with 9 bases separating them. The CDR3 loop is CASRETGNTEAFF. CDR3 bases: TGTGCCAGCAGGGAGACAGGGAACACTGAAGCTTTCTTT.

This clone has a handful of counts. The CDR3 sequence: CASSPWGGTASYGYTF. CDR3 DNA: TGTGCCAGCTCACCGTGGGGGGGAACGGCTAGCTATGGCTACACCTTC. The chain recombines TRBV18 with TRBJ1-2; D possibly corresponds to TRBD1 (5 bases). This CDR3 comprises 16 residues. With 3 bases removed from V and 4 bases from J, the gap between germline ends came to 18 bases. CDR1 KGHSH and CDR2 LQKENI come from the germline V gene.

The rearrangement joins TRBV24-1 to TRBJ2-1; TRBD2 aligns across 8 bases. The J segment lost 9 bases and the V segment lost 4 bases, leaving 10 bases of the junction unmatched. Germline V gives CDR1 KGHDR, CDR2 SFDVKD. This CDR3 has 15 amino acids. CDR3: CATSEGSGKASEQFF. The CDR3 DNA sequence: TGTGCCACCAGTGAGGGTAGCGGGAAGGCTAGTGAGCAGTTCTTC.

This chain links TRBV28 with TRBJ2-5; the D is unclear. The CDR3 is 11 amino acids. The germline gives CDR1 MDHEN, CDR2 SYDVKM. Trimming pared 2 bases from V and 5 bases from J, leaving 3 bases between. The CDR3: CASSLRETQYF. The CDR3 DNA follows: TGTGCCAGCAGTTTACGGGAGACCCAGTACTTC.

This clone has just a few counts. One end of the junction fails to match germline, which may point to a read error. The V gene is TRBV7-7, the J gene TRBJ2-7; 12 nucleotides match TRBD1. The CDR3 covers 15 residues. Looked up from germline, CDR1 is SSHAT and CDR2 is FNYEAQ (reference sequence). CDR3 bases: TGTGCTAGCAGCTCCGGGACAGGGGGCGTCTACGAGCAGTACTTC. Its translation: CASSSGTGGVYEQYF.

The rearrangement uses TRBV6-4 and TRBJ2-3; 14 bases line up with TRBD2. This CDR3 has 14 amino acids. V lost 8 bases, J lost 3 bases, and 1 base stayed unmatched. CDR1 MRHNA and CDR2 SNTAGT come from the germline V gene. Written as DNA, the CDR3 is TGTGCCAGCCGACTAGCGGGAGGGACAGATACGCAGTATTTT. Amino acids: CASRLAGGTDTQYF.

Of note for this clone: A read error may account for a junction end that differs from germline. The V call is TRBV24-1, the J call TRBJ2-5; TRBD1 is a possible D gene (5 bases). Germline V gene lookup returns CDR1 KGHDR and CDR2 SFDVKD. CDR3 length: 15 amino acids. CDR3 loop: CATSVGAAAQEIQYF. In DNA form, the CDR3 reads TGTGCCACCAGTGTTGGGGCAGCCGCGCAAGAGATCCAGTACTTC.

V is TRBV10-3 and J is TRBJ1-2; TRBD1 matches at 9 bases. The J segment lost 3 bases and the V segment lost 6 bases, leaving 5 bases of the junction unmatched. Germline values: CDR1 ENHRY, CDR2 SYGVKD. The CDR3 is made up of 14 amino acids. CDR3: CAISLTGGDYGYTF. The CDR3 coding sequence is TGTGCCATCAGCCTGACAGGGGGGGACTATGGCTACACCTTC.

This chain links TRBV9 with TRBJ1-3, with a weak D call TRBD1 (6 bases). In germline, CDR1 is SGDLS, CDR2 YYNGEE. The CDR3 covers 17 residues. The V and J ends lost 4 bases and 0 bases respectively, with 17 bases between them. CDR3 DNA sequence: TGTGCCAGCAGCACAGATTTGACAGGCAACTCTGGAAACACCATATATTTT. It codes for CASSTDLTGNSGNTIYF.

V usage is TRBV2 and J usage is TRBJ2-7; D is perhaps TRBD1 (5 bases). Germline CDR1 SNHLY, CDR2 FYNNEI. This CDR3 contains 11 residues. Trimming pared 6 bases from V and 5 bases from J, leaving 8 bases between. The CDR3 sequence is CASRGRDEQYF. The CDR3 region has the DNA TGTGCCAGCAGGGGCAGGGACGAGCAGTACTTC. Full variable domain (remainder filled in from reference TRBV2 and TRBJ2-7): EPEVTQTPSHQVTQMGQEVILRCVPISNHLYFYWYRQILGQKVEFLVSFYNNEISEKSEIFDDQFSVERPDGSNFTLKIRSTKLEDSAMYFCASRGRDEQYFGPGTRLTVT.

V gene TRBV11-2 combines with J gene TRBJ1-2; 12 nucleotides line up with TRBD1. CDR1 is SGHAT and CDR2 is FQNNGV in the germline V gene. The CDR3 runs to 15 residues. Trimming cost V 5 bases and J 4 bases; bases outside gene matches: 5. CDR3 region: CASSQGQGAPYGYTF. For the CDR3, the DNA is TGTGCCAGCAGCCAGGGACAGGGGGCCCCCTATGGCTACACCTTC.

The CDR3 spells CASSTGAGPFRGYTF. The CDR3 DNA reads TGTGCCAGTAGTACCGGGGCGGGGCCTTTTCGTGGCTACACCTTC. V is TRBV19 and J is TRBJ1-2; D is perhaps TRBD1 (5 bases). This CDR3 spans 15 amino acids. Between the trimmed V and J ends, which lost 4 bases and 7 bases, there was a span of 19 bases. CDR1 and CDR2 (germline): LNHDA, SQIVND (reference sequence).

This chain uses TRBV6-4 with TRBJ1-6; TRBD1 matches at 9 bases. The CDR3 length is 13 residues. Germline-derived CDR1 and CDR2 are MRHNA and SNTAGT. Losses at the gene ends were 6 bases for V and 12 bases for J; bases not matched to a gene: 6. This chain's CDR3 is CASRGTGWIPLHF. CDR3 in DNA: TGTGCCAGCAGAGGGACAGGGTGGATACCCCTCCACTTT.

The chain employs TRBV6-1 and TRBJ2-7; D may be TRBD1 (6 bases). The V gene's germline CDR1 is MNHNS and CDR2 SASEGT. The CDR3 runs to 13 residues. Trimming shortened V by 7 bases and J by 7 bases, and 17 bases separated the two germline ends. The CDR3 coding sequence is TGTGCCAGCACCGAAGGGTGGACAGCAGAGCAGTACGTC. Residues: CASTEGWTAEQYV.